This entry concerns a single T cell receptor (beta chain). There are 17 residues in the CDR3. V shed 6 bases, J shed 1 base, and the junction held 9 bases outside the gene matches. Germline-derived CDR1 and CDR2 are SEHNR and FQNEAQ (reference sequence). Authors' processing steps: Estimated nucleated cell counts came from reference gene primer amplification. Assay used: immunoSEQ multiplex PCR; TCRdb lists only in-frame clones, some missing. The V and J calls and clone size were taken over from that table, and D and trimming were inferred from the DNA. The sample lists around 57,000 clones; 90% were seen once. The sample belongs to a study of blood T cell repertoires in COVID-19.

This receptor was identified in a man between 45 and 60 years old with acute or convalescent COVID-19. Sequenced: peripheral blood. J is TRBJ2-2 and V is TRBV7-9, with 9 bases that match TRBD1. Written as DNA, the CDR3 is TGTGCCAGCAGTTCGCCACCGGGACAGGGGAACACCGGGGAGCTGTTTTTT. Encoded protein: CASSSPPGQGNTGELFF.